These 5 T cell receptor beta chains originate from one sample sequenced in a study of tumor-infiltrating lymphocytes in oesophageal squamous cell carcinoma. TCRdb fed the PCR reads into MiXCR, producing one record per CDR3 protein. The table lists approximately 12,000 distinct CDR3 sequences, around half of them singletons, with approximately 25% in the top ten. Sequenced: esophageal tumor tissue. Every receptor here comes from a male donor with esophageal squamous cell carcinoma.

There are many counts of this clonotype. This may be a read error: a much more frequent sequence differs by one nucleotide. The J gene is TRBJ2-7, the V gene TRBV12-3 or TRBV12-4; 9 positions match TRBD2. The junction had 14 bases not matched to a gene; V was cut back by 4 bases and J by 7 bases. The CDR3 spans 16 residues. The CDR3 spells CASSSLIAGAGYEQYF. The CDR3 DNA reads as TGTGCCAGCAGTTCTCTCATAGCGGGAGCGGGATATGAGCAGTACTTC.

V and J are TRBV6-6 and TRBJ2-3; D may be TRBD1 or TRBD2 (5 bases each). CDR1 MNHNY and CDR2 SVGAGI come from the germline V gene (reference sequence). The CDR3 loop spans 15 amino acids. With 4 bases removed from V and 1 base from J, the gap between germline ends came to 12 bases. Written as DNA, the CDR3 is TGTGCCAGCAGTTCCCAGGGACCCCGCACAGATACGCAGTATTTT. Translating gives CASSSQGPRTDTQYF.

This clonotype was seen repeatedly, ten times or more. The junction shows a germline mismatch at one end, possibly a read error. The rearrangement links TRBV10-1 to TRBJ2-1; D is unclear. The CDR3 loop spans 14 amino acids. Germline V CDR1 and CDR2: WNHNN, SYGVQD (reference sequence). In DNA form, the CDR3 reads TGCGCCAGCAGTGTAGCTCCGTCGGGTTCACCCCTCCACTTC. This encodes CASSVAPSGSPLHF.

This clonotype is labeled as medium-sized. A much more abundant neighbour one base away suggests this may be a read error. The chain has TRBV27 and TRBJ2-1, with 8 positions matching TRBD2. TRBJ2-7 explains the end of the DNA better; the J call may be wrong. Per germline, CDR1 MNHEY and CDR2 SMNVEV (reference sequence). This CDR3 region has 16 residues. The CDR3 coding sequence is TGTGCCAGCAGTCTCACTAGCGGAGCACTCTACAATGAGCAGTACTTC. As protein: CASSLTSGALYNEQYF.

V is TRBV7-4 and J is TRBJ2-3; D may be TRBD1 or TRBD2 (5 bases each). Germline CDR1 SGHVT, CDR2 SQSDAQ. Trimming removed 5 bases at V and 1 base at J, with 13 bases between. CDR3 size: 15 residues. CDR3 nucleotides: TGTGCCAGCAGCCATTTTAGGGGAGGCACAGATACGCAGTATTTT. Amino acids: CASSHFRGGTDTQYF.